The next 13 T cell receptor beta chains were all read from a single sample in a study of blood T cell repertoires in COVID-19. Produced via immunoSEQ multiplex PCR; TCRdb's table is partial and in-frame only. The table lists 200,000 to 250,000 clones, roughly nine tenths of them singletons, with roughly 2.7% in the top ten. The sequencing sample was made of PBMCs or T cells enriched from blood (not recorded which). The receptors here all came from a woman in her twenties or thirties who had recovered from COVID-19.

This clone showed up just a few times. The chain combines TRBV19 with TRBJ2-3, with 10 bases identical to TRBD2. V lost 6 bases to trimming and J lost 4 bases; unmatched junction nucleotides: 10. There are 16 residues in the CDR3. In germline, CDR1 is LNHDA, CDR2 SQIVND (reference sequence). The CDR3 loop reads CASRERGGLVADTQYF. The DNA for the CDR3 is TGTGCCAGTAGAGAGCGGGGGGGGCTCGTGGCAGATACGCAGTATTTT.

The chain joins TRBV6-4 to TRBJ2-1, with 8 nucleotides matching TRBD2. With 6 bases clipped from V and 0 bases from J, the junction kept 7 bases outside the gene matches. This CDR3 contains 16 residues. Germline V CDR1 and CDR2: MRHNA, SNTAGT. CDR3 in amino acids: CASSSSGASSYNEQFF. As DNA, the CDR3 is TGTGCCAGCAGCAGTAGCGGGGCTAGCTCCTACAATGAGCAGTTCTTC.

In nucleotides, the CDR3 is TGTGCCAGCAGCCAACAGGGGACCCACTATGGCTACACCTTC. Protein product: CASSQQGTHYGYTF. The rearrangement joins TRBV3-1 (or the pseudogene TRBV3-2) to TRBJ1-2, with a possible D match to TRBD1 (6 bases). V was trimmed by 2 bases and J by 3 bases, leaving 10 bases between them. Per the germline V gene, CDR1 is LGHDT and CDR2 is YNNKEL (reference sequence). The CDR3 is 14 residues long.

The genes are TRBV9 and TRBJ2-5; 8 nucleotides align to TRBD1. Trimming cost V 4 bases and J 4 bases; bases outside gene matches: 9. The V gene's germline CDR1 is SGDLS and CDR2 YYNGEE. The CDR3 sequence is 15 residues long. The CDR3: CASSKVEGTGETQYF. CDR3 in DNA: TGTGCCAGCAGCAAAGTGGAGGGGACAGGAGAGACCCAGTACTTC.

The chain is built from TRBV9 and TRBJ2-3; a weak D match, TRBD2 (5 bases). Germline V lookup: CDR1 SGDLS, CDR2 YYNGEE. V shed 3 bases and J shed 5 bases, with 13 bases lying between them. The CDR3 length is 14 residues. The CDR3 reads CASSGGAEQDTQYF. CDR3 coding DNA: TGTGCCAGCAGCGGTGGAGCGGAACAAGATACGCAGTATTTT.

The V call is TRBV12-3 or TRBV12-4, the J call TRBJ2-7; D might be TRBD1 (5 bases). Deletions cut 1 base from V and 6 bases from J, with 10 bases between. The CDR3 spans 13 residues. The CDR3 loop reads CASSLGTLSEQYF. The DNA for the CDR3 is TGTGCCAGCAGTTTAGGGACACTCAGCGAGCAGTACTTC.

The chain couples TRBV7-8 to TRBJ2-1; the D gene is possibly TRBD2 (6 bases). Germline V gene data show CDR1 as SGHVS and CDR2 as FQNEAQ. The CDR3 is 15 residues long. The V and J ends lost 1 base and 8 bases respectively, with 15 bases between them. CDR3: CASSLEGGVRDEQFF. CDR3 bases: TGTGCCAGCAGCTTAGAGGGCGGGGTTAGGGATGAGCAGTTCTTC.

The chain links TRBV7-2 to TRBJ1-5; D remains unclear. Germline CDR1 and CDR2: SGHTA and FQGNSA. With 1 base removed from V and 4 bases from J, the gap between germline ends came to 8 bases. The CDR3 has 14 residues. CDR3 in DNA: TGTGCCAGCAGCTTAGATATTGTAAATCAGCCCCAGCATTTT. It is translated as CASSLDIVNQPQHF.

The J gene is TRBJ1-2, the V gene TRBV9, with unresolved D. Germline CDR1 and CDR2: SGDLS and YYNGEE. This CDR3 comprises 11 residues. With 0 bases removed from V and 6 bases from J, the gap between germline ends came to 3 bases. CDR3 protein: CASSVGDGYTF. The DNA for the CDR3 is TGTGCCAGCAGCGTAGGAGATGGCTACACCTTC. The whole variable domain, remainder taken from reference TRBV9 and TRBJ1-2, is DSGVTQTPKHLITATGQRVTLRCSPRSGDLSVYWYQQSLDQGLQFLIQYYNGEERAKGNILERFSAQQFPDLHSELNLSSLELGDSALYFCASSVGDGYTFGSGTRLTVV.

This sequence joins TRBV6-5 and TRBJ1-2; D not resolved. The CDR3 runs to 14 residues. CDR1 is MNHEY and CDR2 is SVGAGI in the germline V gene. V was pared by 6 bases and J by 0 bases, with 11 bases between. CDR3 sequence reads: CASRVLETNYGYTF. DNA for the CDR3: TGTGCCAGCAGAGTTTTAGAAACTAACTATGGCTACACCTTC.

This clone appeared a single time. The sample contains more than one DNA sequence encoding this CDR3. The chain joins TRBV27 to TRBJ2-7, with TRBD1 matching 10 bases. Unmatched junction bases numbered 3, after V lost 2 bases and J lost 2 bases. The CDR3 extends over 15 amino acids. In germline, CDR1 is MNHEY, CDR2 SMNVEV (reference sequence). CDR3 DNA sequence: TGTGCCAGCAGTTTACTAGGACAGGGGGCCTACGAGCAGTACTTC. It specifies CASSLLGQGAYEQYF.

The chain carries TRBV9 and TRBJ2-2; 7 positions agree with TRBD2. The CDR3 contains 16 residues. Germline V gives CDR1 SGDLS, CDR2 YYNGEE. After removal of 0 bases from V and 6 bases from J, the junction contained 8 bases not matched to a gene. CDR3 amino acids: CASSVVGGGGAGELFF. The CDR3 bases are TGTGCCAGCAGCGTAGTCGGCGGGGGTGGCGCCGGGGAGCTGTTTTTT.

V and J are TRBV7-9 and TRBJ1-5; perhaps TRBD1 as D (5 bases). Germline V gives CDR1 SEHNR, CDR2 FQNEAQ (reference sequence). The V and J ends lost 1 base and 3 bases respectively, with 7 bases between them. This CDR3 has 14 amino acids. The CDR3 region has the DNA TGTGCCAGCAGCTTAGGCAGGGTCAATCAGCCCCAGCATTTT. Translated, it gives CASSLGRVNQPQHF.